This T cell receptor beta chain was identified in a study of T cells in Graves' hyperthyroidism and ophthalmopathy. As for the study in general: Peripheral blood was acquired at first diagnosis, ahead of any therapy whatsoever. Whole-study results and caveats: Model predictions of ophthalmopathy came a median roughly 6.4 months before onset.

Regions amplified from RNA transcripts were the TCR beta CDR3 regions. The primer set for the first-round RT-PCR of the TCR CDR3 was HTBI. TCRdb analysed the multiplex PCR reads with MiXCR anew, one entry per CDR3 protein. The sample yields about 720,000 distinct CDR3 sequences, around a sixth seen once. As for this clonotype: Antigen specificity is unknown.

Uncontrolled infection, other autoimmune disease, pregnancy or lactation led to exclusion. From approximately 9.1 ml of fresh peripheral blood, PBMCs were isolated. This CDR3 spans 17 amino acids. V trimming: 5 bases; J trimming: 7 bases; junction bases outside the gene matches: 13. Germline CDR1 SGHVS, CDR2 FQNEAQ. Material: blood. The source of this sequence is a woman between 45 and 65 years old with Graves' hyperthyroidism that later progressed to Graves' ophthalmopathy. The chain carries TRBV7-8 and TRBJ2-1; 11 nucleotides match TRBD2. This CDR3 reads CASSPLAGGGVMNEQFF. The CDR3 DNA follows: TGTGCCAGCAGCCCGTTAGCGGGGGGGGGGGTAATGAATGAGCAGTTCTTC.